Below, 12 T cell receptor beta chains from the same sample are listed, as sequenced in a study of T cell repertoires in cytomegalovirus infection. TCRdb re-called the reads through MiXCR, storing one row per CDR3 protein. The sample contains 900,000 to 950,000 distinct CDR3 sequences, 30% to 40% of which appear only once. The antigens these receptors bind are not known. The input for sequencing was cultured CD8+ T cells from PBMCs, taken from culture after CMV antigen stimulation. The receptors come from a human donor in good health (CMV status not recorded). Some clones in this sample may be carry-over from other donors' samples.

The J gene is TRBJ1-1, the V gene TRBV11-1; D is undetermined. V was pared by 1 base and J by 5 bases, with 8 bases between. From germline, CDR1 is SGHAT and CDR2 FQDESV (reference sequence). CDR3 length: 13 residues. This CDR3 is CASSLVRRTEAFF. The CDR3 DNA follows: TGTGCCAGCAGCTTAGTTAGGAGGACTGAAGCTTTCTTT. The variable domain in full, with the rest retrieved from reference TRBV11-1 and TRBJ1-1, is EAEVAQSPRYKITEKSQAVAFWCDPISGHATLYWYRQILGQGPELLVQFQDESVVDDSQLPKDRFSAERLKGVDSTLKIQPAELGDSAMYLCASSLVRRTEAFFGQGTRLTVV.

This chain joins TRBV5-4 and TRBJ1-1; 7 bases fit TRBD1. The CDR3 has 15 amino acids. Germline V gene lookup returns CDR1 SGHNT and CDR2 YYREEE (reference sequence). The V segment lost 2 bases and the J segment 6 bases; nucleotides outside the gene matches: 10. CDR3 nucleotides: TGTGCCAGCAGCTTAGTACTCCAGGGGGTAGCTGAAGCTTTCTTT. It specifies CASSLVLQGVAEAFF.

This clonotype has a handful of counts. The chain combines TRBV2 with TRBJ1-2, with 7 nucleotides matching TRBD1. With V trimmed by 7 bases and J by 0 bases, 8 bases remained unmatched. This CDR3 is built from 15 residues. Germline V gene data show CDR1 as SNHLY and CDR2 as FYNNEI. This chain's CDR3 is CASNPTGASNYGYTF. DNA of the CDR3: TGTGCCAGCAACCCTACAGGGGCTTCTAACTATGGCTACACCTTC.

This clonotype was seen a handful of times. This chain connects TRBV7-6 to TRBJ2-6; possible D gene TRBD1, 5 bases. Trimming stripped 1 base from V and 0 bases from J, with 13 bases between. The CDR3 is 18 residues long. CDR1 SGHVS and CDR2 FNYEAQ come from the germline V gene. CDR3 sequence reads: CASSLGQTLISGANVLTF. The DNA for the CDR3 is TGTGCCAGCAGCTTAGGACAGACCCTCATCTCTGGGGCCAACGTCCTGACTTTC.

To note about this clonotype: One end of the junction varies from germline; a read error may be responsible. The V gene is TRBV7-3, the J gene TRBJ2-5, with D unclear. CDR1 SGHTA and CDR2 FQGTGA come from the germline V gene. CDR3 length: 13 residues. The DNA of the CDR3 is TGTGCCAGCAGCTTAGAGCCAGCAGAGCCCCAGTACTTC. Protein product: CASSLEPAEPQYF.

This clonotype was seen more than once but under ten times. This chain connects TRBV28 to TRBJ1-2, with TRBD1 matching over 12 bases. V lost 5 bases to trimming and J lost 1 base; unmatched junction nucleotides: 8. CDR1 and CDR2 (germline): MDHEN, SYDVKM. There are 17 residues in the CDR3. CDR3 nucleotides: TGTGCCAGCAGTAAAACGGGACAGGGGGCCTTTAACTATGGCTACACCTTC. Translated: CASSKTGQGAFNYGYTF.

The V call is TRBV24-1, the J call TRBJ2-1; TRBD2 aligns across 13 bases. CDR1 and CDR2 from the germline V gene are KGHDR and SFDVKD. J gave up 9 bases and V 2 bases, and 9 bases lay outside the gene matches. This CDR3 region has 17 residues. As DNA, the CDR3 is TGTGCCACCAGTGATTCCTTAACTAGCGGGGGGGCCATTGAGCAGTTCTTC. As protein: CATSDSLTSGGAIEQFF.

This clonotype was counted at least ten times. The rearrangement links TRBV12-3 or TRBV12-4 to TRBJ2-5, with D perhaps matching TRBD1 (6 bases). CDR3 size: 14 residues. V lost 6 bases to trimming and J lost 2 bases, with 13 bases between them. The CDR3: CASRPGQRQETQYF. The CDR3 DNA is TGTGCCAGCAGACCCGGACAGCGTCAAGAGACCCAGTACTTC.

In this sample, this clonotype turned up a few times. The chain carries TRBV6-2 or TRBV6-3 and TRBJ2-1; unclear D gene. CDR3 size: 12 residues. With 2 bases removed from V and 5 bases from J, the gap between germline ends came to 4 bases. The germline gives CDR1 MNHEY, CDR2 SVGEGT. The CDR3 DNA follows: TGTGCCAGCAGTTACGCCCACAATGAGCAGTTCTTC. Protein product: CASSYAHNEQFF.

The chain combines TRBV7-9 with TRBJ2-5, with D maybe TRBD2 (5 bases). The CDR3 spans 14 residues. The germline V and J ends were trimmed by 7 bases and 4 bases, with 16 bases remaining between them. Germline CDR1 reads SEHNR; CDR2 reads FQNEAQ (reference sequence). The CDR3 DNA is TGTGCCAGCACCCCGAACGGGCTAGCAGAGACCCAGTACTTC. It is translated as CASTPNGLAETQYF.

Points on this clonotype: A much more abundant neighbour one base away suggests this may be a read error. The chain joins TRBV7-2 to TRBJ2-2, with TRBD2 as a possible D gene (5 bases). The V gene's germline CDR1 is SGHTA and CDR2 FQGNSA. CDR3 length: 13 residues. The CDR3 loop is CASRISGPGELVF. As DNA, the CDR3 is TGTGCCAGCAGAATAAGCGGTCCCGGGGAGCTGGTTTTT.

The chain combines TRBV12-3 or TRBV12-4 with TRBJ2-1; D is perhaps TRBD1 or TRBD2 (6 bases each). The CDR3 is made up of 15 amino acids. V was pared by 6 bases and J by 0 bases, with 12 bases between. CDR3 sequence reads: CASRTRGDSYNEQFF. CDR3 in DNA: TGTGCCAGCAGAACGAGGGGGGACTCCTACAATGAGCAGTTCTTC.